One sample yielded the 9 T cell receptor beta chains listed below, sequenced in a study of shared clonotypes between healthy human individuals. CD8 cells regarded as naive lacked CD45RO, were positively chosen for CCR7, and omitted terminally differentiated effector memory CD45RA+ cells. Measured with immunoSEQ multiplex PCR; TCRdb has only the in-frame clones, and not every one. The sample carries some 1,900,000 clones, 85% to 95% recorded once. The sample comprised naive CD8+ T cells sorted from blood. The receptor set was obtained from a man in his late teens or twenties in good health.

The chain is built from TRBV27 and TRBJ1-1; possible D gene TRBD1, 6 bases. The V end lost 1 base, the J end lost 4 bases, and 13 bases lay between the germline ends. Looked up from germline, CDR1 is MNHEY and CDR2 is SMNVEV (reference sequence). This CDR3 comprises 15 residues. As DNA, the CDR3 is TGTGCCAGCAGTTTATATGGGGGGCAGATCACTGAAGCTTTCTTT. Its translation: CASSLYGGQITEAFF.

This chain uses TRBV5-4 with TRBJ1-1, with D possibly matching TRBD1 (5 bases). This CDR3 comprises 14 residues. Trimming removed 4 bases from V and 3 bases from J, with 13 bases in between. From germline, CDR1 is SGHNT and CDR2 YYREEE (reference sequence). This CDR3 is CASSPGLGDTEAFF. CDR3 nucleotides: TGTGCCAGCAGCCCGGGGTTGGGGGACACTGAAGCTTTCTTT.

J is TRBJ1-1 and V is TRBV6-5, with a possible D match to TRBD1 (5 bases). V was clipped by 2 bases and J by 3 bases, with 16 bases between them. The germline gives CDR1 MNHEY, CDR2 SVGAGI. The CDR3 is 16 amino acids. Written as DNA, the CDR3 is TGTGCCAGCAGTTACATATCAGGGATGGTGGACACTGAAGCTTTCTTT. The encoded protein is CASSYISGMVDTEAFF.

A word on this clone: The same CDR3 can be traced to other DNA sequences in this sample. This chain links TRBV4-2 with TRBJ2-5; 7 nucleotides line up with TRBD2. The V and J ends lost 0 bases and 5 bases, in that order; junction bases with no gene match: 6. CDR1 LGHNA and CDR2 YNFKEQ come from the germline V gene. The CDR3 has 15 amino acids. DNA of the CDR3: TGTGCCAGCAGCCAAGAATGGGGGGGAGGCGAGACCCAGTACTTC. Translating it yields CASSQEWGGGETQYF.

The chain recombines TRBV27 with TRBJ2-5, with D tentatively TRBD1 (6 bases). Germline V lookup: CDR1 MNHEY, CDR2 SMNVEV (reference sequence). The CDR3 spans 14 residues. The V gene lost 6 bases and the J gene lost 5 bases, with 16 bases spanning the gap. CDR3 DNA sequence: TGTGCCAGCAGGACAACAGGGTTGGAGGAGACCCAGTACTTC. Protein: CASRTTGLEETQYF.

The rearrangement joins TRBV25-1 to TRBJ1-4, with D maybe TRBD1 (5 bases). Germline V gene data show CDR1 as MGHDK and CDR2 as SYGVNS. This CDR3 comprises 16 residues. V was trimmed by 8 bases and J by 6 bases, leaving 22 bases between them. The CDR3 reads CASLGMRQGWDEKLFF. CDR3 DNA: TGTGCCAGCCTGGGGATGAGGCAGGGTTGGGATGAAAAACTGTTTTTT. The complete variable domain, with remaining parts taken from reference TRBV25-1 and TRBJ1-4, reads EADIYQTPRYLVIGTGKKITLECSQTMGHDKMYWYQQDPGMELHLIHYSYGVNSTEKGDLSSESTVSRIRTEHFPLTLESARPSHTSQYLCASLGMRQGWDEKLFFGSGTQLSVL.

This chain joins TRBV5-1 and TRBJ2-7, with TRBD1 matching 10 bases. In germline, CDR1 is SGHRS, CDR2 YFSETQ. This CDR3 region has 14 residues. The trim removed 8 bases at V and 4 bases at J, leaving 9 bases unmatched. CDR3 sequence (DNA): TGCGCCAGACCCCATAGGACAGGGGGGTACGAGCAGTACTTC. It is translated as CARPHRTGGYEQYF.

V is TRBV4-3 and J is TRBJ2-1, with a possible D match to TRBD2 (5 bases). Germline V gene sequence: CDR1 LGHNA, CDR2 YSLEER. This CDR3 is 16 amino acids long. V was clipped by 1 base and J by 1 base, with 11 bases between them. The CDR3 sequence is CASSQVYGNSYNEQFF. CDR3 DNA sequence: TGCGCCAGCAGCCAAGTGTACGGGAATTCCTACAATGAGCAGTTCTTC.

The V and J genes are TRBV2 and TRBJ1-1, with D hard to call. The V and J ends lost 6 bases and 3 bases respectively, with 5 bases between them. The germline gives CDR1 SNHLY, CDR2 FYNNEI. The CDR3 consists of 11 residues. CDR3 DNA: TGTGCCAGCAGCCCTGACACTGAAGCTTTCTTT. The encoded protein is CASSPDTEAFF.